These T cell receptor beta chains were read from a single sample in a study of neurological immune-mediated disorders. In TCRdb, the 5' RACE reads were re-called with MiXCR into one record per CDR3 protein. The sample consists of some 60,000 distinct CDR3 sequences, around 9.7% of them appearing once. Sequencing used PBMCs. The receptors were sampled from a man aged 25-45 years in good health. Both conserved end residues are part of each CDR3. D genes are given only for firm matches. The size entry is marked missing in some rows and otherwise reads once, few, many or a size class.

clone_size,v_call,j_call,cdr3_length,d_call,cdr3_aa,cdr3_nt
many,TRBV5-6,TRBJ1-1,13,-,CASSFRGNTEAFF,TGTGCCAGCAGCTTCAGGGGAAACACTGAAGCTTTCTTT
-,TRBV19,TRBJ2-6,16,-,CASSTRQPSGANVLTF,TGTGCCAGTAGTACCAGGCAGCCCTCTGGGGCCAACGTCCTGACTTTC
many,TRBV2,TRBJ2-2,15,TRBD2,CAIAGTSANTGELFF,TGTGCCATCGCCGGGACTAGCGCTAACACCGGGGAGCTGTTTTTT
many,TRBV5-1,TRBJ2-3,16,-,CASSFRDLSSTDTQYF,TGCGCCAGCAGCTTTCGAGATCTAAGCAGCACAGATACGCAGTATTTT
many,TRBV29-1,TRBJ1-5,13,-,CSVEVGPNQPQHF,TGCAGCGTTGAAGTCGGCCCTAATCAGCCCCAGCATTTT
many,TRBV21-1,TRBJ2-3,13,-,CASSSGQTHTQYF,TGTGCCAGCAGCTCGGGACAGACCCATACGCAGTATTTT
few,TRBV2,TRBJ2-5,14,TRBD2,CASRIREGGETQYF,TGTGCCAGCAGGATCAGGGAGGGTGGAGAGACCCAGTACTTC
many,TRBV20-1,TRBJ2-7,11,-,CSARNYYEQYF,TGCAGTGCTAGAAATTACTACGAGCAGTACTTC
many,TRBV14,TRBJ2-5,17,TRBD2,CASSQTTGLAGQETQYF,TGTGCCAGCAGCCAAACCACGGGACTAGCAGGCCAAGAGACCCAGTACTTC
many,TRBV6-5,TRBJ2-2,14,-,CASSYSPRGRELFF,TGTGCCAGCAGTTACTCCCCTAGGGGCAGGGAGCTGTTTTTT
once,TRBV3-1,TRBJ2-5,17,-,CASSLGTGGPPIETQYF,TGTGCCAGCAGCCTTGGGACGGGTGGCCCCCCTATCGAGACCCAGTACTTC
many,TRBV18,TRBJ2-2,15,-,CASSPPLGSTGELFF,TGTGCCAGCTCACCACCCTTGGGTTCCACCGGGGAGCTGTTTTTT
many,TRBV9,TRBJ2-1,12,-,CASSPLTGEQFF,TGTGCCAGCAGCCCGCTGACGGGAGAGCAGTTCTTC
many,TRBV10-3,TRBJ2-2,16,TRBD2,CAISPGTSGKVGELFF,TGTGCCATCAGCCCAGGGACTAGCGGGAAGGTCGGGGAGCTGTTTTTT
few,TRBV27,TRBJ1-5,8,TRBD1,CASVTGVF,TGTGCCAGCGTTACAGGGGTTTTT
many,TRBV10-3,TRBJ2-3,13,-,CAISGGVTDTQYF,TGTGCCATCAGTGGCGGGGTAACAGATACGCAGTATTTT
many,TRBV5-1,TRBJ1-1,17,TRBD1,CASSRGQGGSQNTEAFF,TGCGCCAGCAGCAGGGGACAGGGGGGAAGCCAGAACACTGAAGCTTTCTTT
many,TRBV20-1,TRBJ2-7,13,-,CSAITLEGHEQYF,TGCAGTGCAATTACCCTAGAGGGGCACGAGCAGTACTTC
many,TRBV5-1,TRBJ1-1,16,TRBD1,CASSSDRLGSWTEAFF,TGCGCCAGCAGCTCGGACAGGTTGGGCAGTTGGACTGAAGCTTTCTTT
many,TRBV7-6,TRBJ2-5,14,-,CASSSRGGSETQYF,TGTGCCAGCAGCTCAAGAGGAGGGAGTGAGACCCAGTACTTC
many,TRBV9,TRBJ1-2,17,TRBD1,CASSGGGQVSLRHGYTF,TGTGCCAGCAGCGGAGGGGGACAGGTATCTCTACGGCATGGCTACACCTTC
many,TRBV5-1,TRBJ1-5,21,TRBD1,CASSSLDREDCLGRSNQPQHF,TGCGCCAGCAGCTCCTTGGACAGGGAAGACTGTTTAGGAAGGAGCAATCAGCCCCAGCATTTT
many,TRBV6-1,TRBJ2-2,19,TRBD2,CASSEAGLKGGPNTGELFF,TGTGCCAGCAGTGAAGCGGGTCTGAAGGGAGGGCCTAATACCGGGGAGCTGTTTTTT
many,TRBV7-2,TRBJ1-2,17,TRBD1,CASSLVSGGADIYGYTF,TGTGCCAGCAGCTTAGTGTCAGGGGGCGCAGATATCTATGGCTACACCTTC
many,TRBV7-6,TRBJ1-1,13,-,CASSWTVNTEAFF,TGTGCCAGCAGCTGGACAGTAAACACTGAAGCTTTCTTT
many,TRBV30,TRBJ2-1,13,-,CAWSVQPYNEQFF,TGTGCCTGGAGCGTTCAGCCCTACAATGAGCAGTTCTTC
-,TRBV5-1,TRBJ2-1,16,-,CASSLDPGARYNEQFF,TGCGCCAGCAGCTTGGATCCAGGGGCAAGATACAATGAGCAGTTCTTC
many,TRBV15,TRBJ2-7,14,-,CATSRVQGPYEQYF,TGTGCCACCAGCAGAGTACAGGGACCCTACGAGCAGTACTTC
many,TRBV5-1,TRBJ2-3,12,TRBD2,CASSSGLATQYF,TGCGCCAGCAGCTCGGGACTAGCGACGCAGTATTTT
-,TRBV6-1,TRBJ2-5,13,-,CASSEFVGETQYF,TGTGCCAGCAGTGAATTTGTCGGTGAGACCCAGTACTTC
many,TRBV7-2,TRBJ2-1,13,-,CASRPGVYNEQFF,TGTGCCAGCAGGCCGGGGGTCTACAATGAGCAGTTCTTC
many,TRBV5-1,TRBJ2-4,14,-,CASSLTQGMNIQYF,TGCGCCAGCAGCTTGACGCAGGGCATGAACATTCAGTACTTC
many,TRBV5-1,TRBJ2-5,18,-,CASSLEYIAAAPRETQYF,TGCGCCAGCAGCTTGGAGTATATAGCGGCCGCCCCTAGGGAGACCCAGTACTTC
many,TRBV2,TRBJ2-5,14,TRBD2,CASSEGLAGETQYF,TGTGCCAGCAGTGAAGGACTAGCGGGAGAGACCCAGTACTTC
-,TRBV3-1,TRBJ2-2,17,TRBD2,CASSHDLAGGHTGELFF,TGTGCCAGCAGCCACGATCTCGCGGGAGGCCACACCGGGGAGCTGTTTTTT
many,TRBV6-5,TRBJ2-7,16,TRBD1,CASSLTSGTGVYEQYF,TGTGCCAGCAGCCTAACTTCCGGGACAGGGGTCTACGAGCAGTACTTC
many,TRBV5-6,TRBJ2-3,16,-,CASSIRPGGGTDTQYF,TGTGCCAGCAGCATCAGGCCCGGCGGAGGCACAGATACGCAGTATTTT
many,TRBV2,TRBJ2-7,14,-,CASRALYSSYEQYF,TGTGCCAGCAGGGCCCTCTACAGCTCCTACGAGCAGTACTTC
many,TRBV5-1,TRBJ1-5,18,TRBD1,CASSASGTGIGSNQPQHF,TGCGCCAGCAGCGCCTCCGGGACAGGGATCGGAAGCAATCAGCCCCAGCATTTT